These 3 T cell receptor beta chains originate from one sample sequenced in a study of T cells after yellow fever vaccination. TCRdb re-analysed the 5' RACE reads in MiXCR, keeping a single row per CDR3 protein. The data hold some 260,000 distinct CDR3 sequences, with over 4.5% observed a single time. This sample comprised CD4+ T cells sorted from PBMCs, obtained on the day of the yellow fever booster vaccination. The receptors were sampled from a man aged 18 to 30 who received the YFV17D yellow fever vaccine.

This clonotype appeared a few times. The chain couples TRBV7-3 to TRBJ1-2; possibly TRBD1 for D (5 bases). Per the germline V gene, CDR1 is SGHTA and CDR2 is FQGTGA. The CDR3 length is 14 residues. V shed 5 bases and J shed 5 bases, with 15 bases lying between them. CDR3 coding DNA: TGTGCCAGCAGCGCCGGGACCGTCGGTTATGGCTACACCTTC. It codes for CASSAGTVGYGYTF.

This clonotype was recorded a few times. The chain recombines TRBV7-2 with TRBJ1-4; tentative D call: TRBD1 (6 bases). The ends were cut back, 1 base at V and 13 bases at J, with 10 bases in the middle. CDR1 is SGHTA, CDR2 FQGNSA, per germline. The CDR3 contains 12 residues. The CDR3 bases are TGTGCCAGCAGCTTAGAGCTAGGGGGACTGTTTTTT. Translating gives CASSLELGGLFF.

There are a few counts of this clonotype. The genes are TRBV6-2 or TRBV6-3 and TRBJ2-3; D gene unclear. The germline gives CDR1 MNHEY, CDR2 SVGEGT. The CDR3 length is 12 residues. The V gene lost 3 bases and the J gene lost 5 bases, with 6 bases spanning the gap. The CDR3 coding sequence is TGTGCCAGCAGTTATCGACAAGATACGCAGTATTTT. It is translated as CASSYRQDTQYF.